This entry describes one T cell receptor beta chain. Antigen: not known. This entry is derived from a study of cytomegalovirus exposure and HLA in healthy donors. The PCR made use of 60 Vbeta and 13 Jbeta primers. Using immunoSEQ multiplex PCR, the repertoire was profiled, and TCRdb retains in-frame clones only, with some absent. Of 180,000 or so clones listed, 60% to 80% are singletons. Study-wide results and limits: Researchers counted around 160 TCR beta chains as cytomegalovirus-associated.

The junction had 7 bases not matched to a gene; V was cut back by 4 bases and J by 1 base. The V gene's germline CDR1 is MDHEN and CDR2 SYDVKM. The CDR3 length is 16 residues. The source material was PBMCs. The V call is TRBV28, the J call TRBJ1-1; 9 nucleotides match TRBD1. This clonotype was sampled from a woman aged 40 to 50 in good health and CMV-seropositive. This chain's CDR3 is CASSSHRGRGNTEAFF. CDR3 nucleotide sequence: TGTGCCAGCAGTTCCCACAGGGGGCGGGGGAACACTGAAGCTTTCTTT.